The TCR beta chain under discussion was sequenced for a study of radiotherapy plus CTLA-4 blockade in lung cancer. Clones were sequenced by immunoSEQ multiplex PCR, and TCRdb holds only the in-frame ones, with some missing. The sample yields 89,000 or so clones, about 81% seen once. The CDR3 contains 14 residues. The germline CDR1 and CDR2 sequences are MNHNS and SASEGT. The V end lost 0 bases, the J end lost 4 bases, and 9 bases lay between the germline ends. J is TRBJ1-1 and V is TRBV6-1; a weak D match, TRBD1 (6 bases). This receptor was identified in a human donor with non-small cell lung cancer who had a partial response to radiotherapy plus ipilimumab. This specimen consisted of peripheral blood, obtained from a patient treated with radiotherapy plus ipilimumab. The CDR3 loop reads CASSEARGATEAFF. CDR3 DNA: TGTGCCAGCAGTGAAGCTCGGGGGGCCACTGAAGCTTTCTTT.